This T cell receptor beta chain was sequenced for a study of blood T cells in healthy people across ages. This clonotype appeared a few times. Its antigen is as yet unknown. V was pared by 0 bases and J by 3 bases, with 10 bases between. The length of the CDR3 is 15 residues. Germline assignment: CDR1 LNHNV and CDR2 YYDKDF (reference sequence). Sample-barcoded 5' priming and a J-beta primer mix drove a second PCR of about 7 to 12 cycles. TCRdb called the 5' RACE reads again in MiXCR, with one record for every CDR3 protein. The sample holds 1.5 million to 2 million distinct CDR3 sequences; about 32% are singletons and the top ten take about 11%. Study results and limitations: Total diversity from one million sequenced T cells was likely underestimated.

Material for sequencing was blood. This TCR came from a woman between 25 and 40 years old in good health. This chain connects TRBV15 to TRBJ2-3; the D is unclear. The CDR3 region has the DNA TGTGCCACCAGCAGAGAGGGGAAGACGACAGATACGCAGTATTTT. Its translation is CATSREGKTTDTQYF. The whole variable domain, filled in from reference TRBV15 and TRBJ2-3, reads DAMVIQNPRYQVTQFGKPVTLSCSQTLNHNVMYWYQQKSSQAPKLLFHYYDKDFNNEADTPDNFQSRRPNTSFCFLDIRSPGLGDTAMYLCATSREGKTTDTQYFGPGTRLTVL.